At least ten counts were recorded for the clone carrying this T cell receptor (beta chain). Germline V gene sequence: CDR1 SGHVS, CDR2 FNYEAQ. V shed 5 bases, J shed 2 bases, and the junction held 4 bases outside the gene matches. The CDR3 is made up of 16 amino acids. This sample was taken from a study of human T cells and chemical hapten exposure. Study as a whole: On the upper back, patch tests were applied with 0.01% DPC and read at 6 days. Small differences in pooled library volume mainly drove the variation in TCR yields per sample.

The time point: patch test 3, about 24 weeks after DPC sensitization. Treatment noted: therapeutic diphenylcyclopropenone sensitization with weekly scalp DPC. Sample donors consisted of patients with alopecia, aged 18 to 70 years, who were suitable for DPC. The total RNA was obtained from whole blood that was not fractionated. TCRdb re-derived calls from the RACE reads in MiXCR, one entry per CDR3 protein. The repertoire includes 50,000 or so distinct CDR3 sequences, roughly 10% of them detected once, and approximately 15% sits in the top ten. The chain combines TRBV7-6 with TRBJ2-5, with 14 positions matching TRBD2. This sequence originates from a woman between 40 and 50 years old with alopecia areata. Some clones in this sample may be carry-over from other donors' samples. Sequencing used whole blood, obtained in connection with sensitization to the hapten diphenylcyclopropenone (DPC). CDR3 sequence reads: CASSLRLAGGQETQYF. In DNA form, the CDR3 reads TGTGCCAGCAGCCTTCGACTAGCGGGGGGGCAAGAGACCCAGTACTTC.